This section outlines one T cell receptor (beta chain) sequence together with its context. This sample was taken from a study of PD-1 blockade in mismatch repair-deficient tumors. About the study: Patients had approximately 11 mismatch repair-deficient cancer types and were previously treated and progressing.

Mismatch repair deficiency was confirmed in all patients, by PCR or immunohistochemistry. V lost 2 bases and J 1 base, leaving 12 bases between the germline ends. This CDR3 is 16 amino acids long. Germline values: CDR1 MGHRA, CDR2 YSYEKL. Profiled with immunoSEQ multiplex PCR; TCRdb holds only in-frame clones, not every one. The sample comprises 40,000 to 65,000 clones, more than 65% of which are singletons, and about 8% rests with the top ten. The chain couples TRBV4-1 to TRBJ1-5; D not resolved. This sequence originates from an adult with mismatch repair-deficient cancer. The material sequenced was peripheral blood, taken around 19 weeks after starting pembrolizumab. The CDR3 nucleotides read TGCGCCAGCAGCCAATACCAAGTCGCGAGCAATCAGCCCCAGCATTTT. Protein sequence: CASSQYQVASNQPQHF.